The clone carrying this T cell receptor beta chain was seen a few times. Its specificity is not known. These data come from a study of spatial heterogeneity in lung cancer. In the study overall: Where they were available, follow-up PBMC samples were sequenced, at a median of about 2 years after resection. The library had UMIs, and each TCR and UMI pair averaged more than ten raw reads.

As for time point: blood at routine non-recurrence follow-up after resection. Whole RNA, isolated from tumor, nontumor lung or frozen PBMC, was sequenced without prior sorting. One entry per CDR3 protein, called by TCRdb with MiXCR from the 5' RACE reads. This table has fewer than 60,000 distinct CDR3 sequences, roughly 7.4% appearing once. The V gene's germline CDR1 is SGHRS and CDR2 YFSETQ. The CDR3 loop spans 14 amino acids. Study-level points and caveats: Tumor TCRs that were ubiquitous and expanded showed up in blood more at resection than follow-up.

The source of this sequence is a female donor with early-stage non-small cell lung cancer. The chain has TRBV5-1 and TRBJ2-3; D may match TRBD1 or TRBD2 (6 bases each). Sample: PBMCs, taken at follow-up. This CDR3 reads CATSSGAFGDTQYF. The CDR3 DNA follows: TGCGCTACTAGCTCGGGGGCCTTCGGAGATACGCAGTATTTT.